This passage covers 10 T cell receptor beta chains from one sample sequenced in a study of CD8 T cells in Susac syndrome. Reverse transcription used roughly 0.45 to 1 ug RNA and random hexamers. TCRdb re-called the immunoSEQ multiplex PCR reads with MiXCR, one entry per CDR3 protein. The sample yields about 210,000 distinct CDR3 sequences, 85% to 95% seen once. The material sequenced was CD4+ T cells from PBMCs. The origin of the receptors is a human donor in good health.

The CDR3 sequence is CASSFGRGGYTF. Written as DNA, the CDR3 is TGTGCCAGCAGTTTTGGAAGGGGGGGCTACACCTTC. The chain has TRBV12-3 or TRBV12-4 and TRBJ1-2; TRBD1 might be the D (6 bases). The V end was cut by 3 bases, the J end by 8 bases, with 10 bases between. The CDR3 loop spans 12 amino acids.

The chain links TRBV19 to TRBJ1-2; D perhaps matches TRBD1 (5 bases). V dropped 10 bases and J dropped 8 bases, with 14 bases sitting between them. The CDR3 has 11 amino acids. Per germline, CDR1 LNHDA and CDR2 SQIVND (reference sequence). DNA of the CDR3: TGTGCCACCCGGACACCTGGGGGCTACACCTTC. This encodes CATRTPGGYTF.

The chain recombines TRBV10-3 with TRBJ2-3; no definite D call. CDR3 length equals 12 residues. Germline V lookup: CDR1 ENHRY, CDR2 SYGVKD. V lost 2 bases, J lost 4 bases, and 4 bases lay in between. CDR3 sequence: CAISEGADTQYF. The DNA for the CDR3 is TGTGCCATCAGTGAGGGTGCAGATACGCAGTATTTT.

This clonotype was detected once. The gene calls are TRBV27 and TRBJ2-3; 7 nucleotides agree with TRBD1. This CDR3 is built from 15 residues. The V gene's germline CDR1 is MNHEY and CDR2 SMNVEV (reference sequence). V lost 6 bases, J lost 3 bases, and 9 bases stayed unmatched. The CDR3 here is CASRGTALGTDTQYF. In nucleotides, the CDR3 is TGTGCCAGCAGGGGGACAGCCCTAGGAACAGATACGCAGTATTTT.

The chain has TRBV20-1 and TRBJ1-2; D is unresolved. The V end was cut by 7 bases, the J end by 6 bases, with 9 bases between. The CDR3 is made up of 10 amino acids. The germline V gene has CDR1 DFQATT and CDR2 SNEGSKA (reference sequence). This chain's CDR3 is CSGTADGYTF. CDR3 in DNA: TGCAGTGGTACGGCTGATGGCTACACCTTC.

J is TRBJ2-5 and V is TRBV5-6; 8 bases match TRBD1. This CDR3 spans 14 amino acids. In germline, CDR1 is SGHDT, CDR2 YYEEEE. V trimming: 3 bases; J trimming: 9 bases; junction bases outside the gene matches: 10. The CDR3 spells CASSWGTGRWAQYF. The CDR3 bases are TGTGCCAGCAGCTGGGGGACAGGACGGTGGGCCCAGTACTTC.

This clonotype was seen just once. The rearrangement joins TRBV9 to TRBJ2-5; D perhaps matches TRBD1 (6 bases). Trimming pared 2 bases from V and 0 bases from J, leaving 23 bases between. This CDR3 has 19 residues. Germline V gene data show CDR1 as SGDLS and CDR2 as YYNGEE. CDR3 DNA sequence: TGTGCCAGCAGCGTTAAACCGATCGGGATCAGGGGTAACCAAGAGACCCAGTACTTC. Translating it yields CASSVKPIGIRGNQETQYF.

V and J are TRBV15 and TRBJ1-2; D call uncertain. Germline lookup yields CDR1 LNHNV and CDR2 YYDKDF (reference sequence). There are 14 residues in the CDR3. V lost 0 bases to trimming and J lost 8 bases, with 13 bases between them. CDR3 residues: CATSRDRRVGGYTF. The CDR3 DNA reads TGTGCCACCAGCAGAGATCGGAGGGTGGGAGGCTACACCTTC.

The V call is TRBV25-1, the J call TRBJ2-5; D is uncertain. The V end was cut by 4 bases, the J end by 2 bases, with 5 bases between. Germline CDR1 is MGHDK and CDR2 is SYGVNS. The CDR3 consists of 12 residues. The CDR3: CASSVVQETQYF. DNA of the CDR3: TGTGCCAGCAGTGTTGTTCAAGAGACCCAGTACTTC.

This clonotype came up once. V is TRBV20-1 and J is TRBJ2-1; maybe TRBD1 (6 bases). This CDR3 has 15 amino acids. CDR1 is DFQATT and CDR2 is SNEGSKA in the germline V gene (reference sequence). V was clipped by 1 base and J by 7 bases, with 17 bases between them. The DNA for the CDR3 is TGCAGTGCTAGAGCCCCCCAGGGGCTCCGAAATGAGCAGTTCTTC. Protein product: CSARAPQGLRNEQFF.